This T cell receptor (beta chain) was sequenced for a study of blood T cell repertoires in COVID-19. Whole-study context: Whether acute or convalescent, the COVID-19 samples came from the United States, Italy and Spain. PBMCs, B-cell-depleted T cells, or T cells were the source of the cDNA or gDNA that made up the material.

As handled by the study authors: Counts of nucleated cells, estimated from reference gene primer amplification, were obtained. Profiled with immunoSEQ multiplex PCR; TCRdb holds only in-frame clones, not every one. V, J and clone size are those of that table, while D and trimming were read from the DNA. This sample has some 70,000 clones, with roughly nine tenths found just once. The sample was peripheral blood. The receptor comes from a man between 40 and 49 years old with COVID-19, enrolled during active disease.

The CDR3 DNA reads TGTGCCAGCAGCCTGGCCTCCTCCTACGAGCAGTACTTC. This gives the protein CASSLASSYEQYF. The rearrangement uses TRBV5-4 and TRBJ2-7; no clear D. The ends were cut back, 4 bases at V and 0 bases at J, with 8 bases in the middle. Per germline, CDR1 SGHNT and CDR2 YYREEE (reference sequence). The CDR3 spans 13 residues.